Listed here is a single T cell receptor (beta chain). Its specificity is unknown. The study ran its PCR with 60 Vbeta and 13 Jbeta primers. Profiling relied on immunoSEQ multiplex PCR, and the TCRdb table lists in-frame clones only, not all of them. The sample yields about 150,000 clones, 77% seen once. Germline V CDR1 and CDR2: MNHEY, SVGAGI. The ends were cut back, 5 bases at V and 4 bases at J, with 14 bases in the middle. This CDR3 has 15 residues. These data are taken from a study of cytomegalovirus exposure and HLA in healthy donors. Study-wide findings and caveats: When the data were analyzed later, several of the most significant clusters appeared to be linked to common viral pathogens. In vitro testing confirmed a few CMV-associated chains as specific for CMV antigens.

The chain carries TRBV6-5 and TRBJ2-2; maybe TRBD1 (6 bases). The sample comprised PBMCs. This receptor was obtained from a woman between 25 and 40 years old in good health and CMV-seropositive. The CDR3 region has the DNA TGTGCCAGCAGTCCCCTACAGGGTTCCACCGGGGAGCTGTTTTTT. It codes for CASSPLQGSTGELFF.